The T cell receptor (beta chain) described here comes from a study of radiotherapy plus CTLA-4 blockade in lung cancer. Focal radiation and CTLA-4 blockade (ipilimumab) were tested in chemo-refractory metastatic non-small-cell lung cancer patients. The study, taken as a whole, reports: Response was reportedly best predicted by early blood T cell clone dynamics, with interferon-beta.

Trimming cost V 8 bases and J 3 bases; bases outside gene matches: 9. Per the germline V gene, CDR1 is KGHSH and CDR2 is LQKENI. The length of the CDR3 is 15 residues. Sequencing was performed with immunoSEQ multiplex PCR; in TCRdb, only in-frame clones are kept and a portion is missing. The table has some 64,000 clones, around 77% seen once. This clone was picked up one time. No antigen is known for it. This TCR derives from a human donor with non-small cell lung cancer who had a complete response to radiotherapy plus ipilimumab. Sequences were derived from peripheral blood, sampled from a patient treated with radiotherapy plus ipilimumab. The gene calls are TRBV18 and TRBJ1-2; 10 nucleotides align to TRBD1. CDR3 nucleotide sequence: TGTGCCAGCACGGAGGGAGGACAGGGGGACTATGGCTACACCTTC. Translating gives CASTEGGQGDYGYTF.